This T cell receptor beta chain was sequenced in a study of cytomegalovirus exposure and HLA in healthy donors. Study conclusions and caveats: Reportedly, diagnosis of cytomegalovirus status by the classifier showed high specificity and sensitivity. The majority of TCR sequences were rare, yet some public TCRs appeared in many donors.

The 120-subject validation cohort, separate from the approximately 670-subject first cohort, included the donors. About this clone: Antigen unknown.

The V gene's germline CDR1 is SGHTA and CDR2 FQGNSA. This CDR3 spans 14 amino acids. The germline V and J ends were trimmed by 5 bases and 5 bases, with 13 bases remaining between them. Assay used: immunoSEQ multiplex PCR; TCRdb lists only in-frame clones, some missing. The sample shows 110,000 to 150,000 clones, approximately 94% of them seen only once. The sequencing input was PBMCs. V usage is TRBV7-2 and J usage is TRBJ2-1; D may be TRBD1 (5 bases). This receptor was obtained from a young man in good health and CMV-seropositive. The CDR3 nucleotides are TGTGCCAGCAGCCCAAACACAGGAGACAATGAGCAGTTCTTC. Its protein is CASSPNTGDNEQFF.